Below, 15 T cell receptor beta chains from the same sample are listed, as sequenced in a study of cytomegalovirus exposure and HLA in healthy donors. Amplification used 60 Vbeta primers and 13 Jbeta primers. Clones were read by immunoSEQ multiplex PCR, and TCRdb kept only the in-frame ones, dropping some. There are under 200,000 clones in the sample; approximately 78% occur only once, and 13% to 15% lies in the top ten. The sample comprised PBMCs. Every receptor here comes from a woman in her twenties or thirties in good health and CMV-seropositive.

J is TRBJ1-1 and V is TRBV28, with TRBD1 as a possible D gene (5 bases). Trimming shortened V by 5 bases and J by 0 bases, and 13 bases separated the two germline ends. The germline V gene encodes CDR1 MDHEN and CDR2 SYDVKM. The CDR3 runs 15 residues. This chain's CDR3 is CASSPGGGMNTEAFF. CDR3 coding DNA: TGTGCCAGCAGTCCCGGGGGAGGGATGAACACTGAAGCTTTCTTT.

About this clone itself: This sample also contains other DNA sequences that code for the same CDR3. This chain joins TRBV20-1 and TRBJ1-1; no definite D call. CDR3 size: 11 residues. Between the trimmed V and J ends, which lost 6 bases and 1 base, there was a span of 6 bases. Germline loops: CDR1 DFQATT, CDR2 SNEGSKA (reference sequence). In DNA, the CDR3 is TGCAGTGCCGCAGGGAACACTGAAGCTTTCTTT. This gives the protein CSAAGNTEAFF.

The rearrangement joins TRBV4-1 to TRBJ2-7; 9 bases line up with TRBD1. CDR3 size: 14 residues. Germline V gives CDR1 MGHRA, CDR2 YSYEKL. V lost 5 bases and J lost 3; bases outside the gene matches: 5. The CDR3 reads CASSLPGQGYEQYF. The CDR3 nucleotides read TGCGCCAGCAGCTTACCGGGACAGGGCTACGAGCAGTACTTC.

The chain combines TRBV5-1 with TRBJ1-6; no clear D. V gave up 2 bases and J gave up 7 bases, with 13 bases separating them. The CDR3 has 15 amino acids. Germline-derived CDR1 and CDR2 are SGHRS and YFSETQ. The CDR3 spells CASSLAGGNNSPLHF. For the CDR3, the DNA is TGCGCCAGCAGCTTAGCGGGAGGGAACAATTCACCCCTCCACTTT.

This CDR3 reads CASSPDRGWNEKLFF. Written as DNA, the CDR3 is TGTGCCAGCAGCCCCGACAGGGGTTGGAATGAAAAACTGTTTTTT. The chain is built from TRBV7-2 and TRBJ1-4; 8 positions match TRBD1. The CDR3 runs to 15 residues. Germline CDR1 is SGHTA and CDR2 is FQGNSA. After removal of 5 bases from V and 5 bases from J, the junction contained 7 bases not matched to a gene.

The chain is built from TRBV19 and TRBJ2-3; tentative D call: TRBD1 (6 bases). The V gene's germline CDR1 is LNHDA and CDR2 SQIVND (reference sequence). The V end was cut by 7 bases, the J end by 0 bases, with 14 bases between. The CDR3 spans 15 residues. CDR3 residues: CASTSTGSSTDTQYF. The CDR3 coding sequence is TGTGCCAGTACCTCGACAGGCTCTAGCACAGATACGCAGTATTTT.

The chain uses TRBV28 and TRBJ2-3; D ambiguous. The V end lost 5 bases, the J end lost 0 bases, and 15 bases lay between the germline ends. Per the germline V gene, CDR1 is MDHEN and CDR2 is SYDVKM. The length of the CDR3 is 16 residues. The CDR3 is CASSPLPADSTDTQYF. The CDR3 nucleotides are TGTGCCAGCAGTCCCCTCCCTGCGGATAGCACAGATACGCAGTATTTT.

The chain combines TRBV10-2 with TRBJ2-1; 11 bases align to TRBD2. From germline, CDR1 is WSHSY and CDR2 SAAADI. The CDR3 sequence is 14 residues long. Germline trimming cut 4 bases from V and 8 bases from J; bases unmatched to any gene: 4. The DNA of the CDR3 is TGCGCCAGCAGTGGACTAGCGGGAATCGATGAGCAGTTCTTC. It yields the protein CASSGLAGIDEQFF.

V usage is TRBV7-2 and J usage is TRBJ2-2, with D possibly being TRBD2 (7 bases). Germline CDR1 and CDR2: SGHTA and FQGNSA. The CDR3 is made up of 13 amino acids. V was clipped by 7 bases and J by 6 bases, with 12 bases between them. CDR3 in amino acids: CASTKGGPGELFF. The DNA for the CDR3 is TGTGCCAGCACCAAGGGGGGGCCCGGGGAGCTGTTTTTT.

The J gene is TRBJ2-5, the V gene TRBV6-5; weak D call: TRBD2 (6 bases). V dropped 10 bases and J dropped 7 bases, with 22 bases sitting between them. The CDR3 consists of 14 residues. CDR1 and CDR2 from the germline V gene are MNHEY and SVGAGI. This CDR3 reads CAISQGLSPRTQYF. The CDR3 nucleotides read TGTGCCATCTCTCAGGGACTCTCCCCCAGGACCCAGTACTTC.

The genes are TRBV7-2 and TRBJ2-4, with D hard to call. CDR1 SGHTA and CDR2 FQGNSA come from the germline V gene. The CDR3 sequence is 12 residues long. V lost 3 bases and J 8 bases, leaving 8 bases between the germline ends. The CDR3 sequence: CASSFRVDIQYF. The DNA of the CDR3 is TGTGCCAGCAGCTTTCGGGTGGACATTCAGTACTTC.

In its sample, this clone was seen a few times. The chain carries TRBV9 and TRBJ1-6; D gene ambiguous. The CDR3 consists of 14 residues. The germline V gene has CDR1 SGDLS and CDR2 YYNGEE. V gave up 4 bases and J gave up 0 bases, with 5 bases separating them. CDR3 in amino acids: CASSRGSYNSPLHF. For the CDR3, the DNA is TGTGCCAGCAGCCGGGGCTCCTATAATTCACCCCTCCACTTT.

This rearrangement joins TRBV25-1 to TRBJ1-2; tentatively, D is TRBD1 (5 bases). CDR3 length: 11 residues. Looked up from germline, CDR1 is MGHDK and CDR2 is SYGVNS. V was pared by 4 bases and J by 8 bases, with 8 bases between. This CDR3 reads CASSVGQGYTF. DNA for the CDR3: TGTGCCAGCAGTGTCGGACAAGGCTACACCTTC.

The CDR3 DNA follows: TGTGCCAGCGGCGACAGGGTGCAAGCCTCGGGGACCCAGTACTTC. Its protein is CASGDRVQASGTQYF. The genes are TRBV7-8 and TRBJ2-5; 7 nucleotides line up with TRBD1. The germline gives CDR1 SGHVS, CDR2 FQNEAQ. The V gene end was trimmed by 8 bases and the J gene end by 7 bases; junction bases not matched to a gene: 16. The CDR3 consists of 15 residues.

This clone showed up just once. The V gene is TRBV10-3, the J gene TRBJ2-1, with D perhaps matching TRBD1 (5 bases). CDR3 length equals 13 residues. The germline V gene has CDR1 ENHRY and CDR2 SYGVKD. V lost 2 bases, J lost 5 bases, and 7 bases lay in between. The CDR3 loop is CAISEKGDNEQFF. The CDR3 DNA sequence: TGTGCCATCAGTGAGAAAGGGGACAATGAGCAGTTCTTC.